A single sample is the source of the 2 T cell receptor beta chains below, sequenced in a study of shared clonotypes between healthy human individuals. Only in-frame clones appear in the TCRdb table, and some are missing; sequencing was by immunoSEQ multiplex PCR. The table includes over 2 million clones, around 92% detected once. Sequenced sample: naive CD4+ T cells from PBMCs. Subset noted: CD45RA+ positively selected. All receptors come from a man aged 18 to 29 in good health. Some clones in this sample may be carry-over from other donors' samples.

The chain uses TRBV9 and TRBJ2-2, with D possibly TRBD2 on 5 matching bases. V lost 0 bases to trimming and J lost 4 bases, with 13 bases between them. Per germline, CDR1 SGDLS and CDR2 YYNGEE. This CDR3 has 16 residues. CDR3 amino acids: CASSVERTSRTGELFF. CDR3 bases: TGTGCCAGCAGCGTAGAACGGACTTCTCGCACCGGGGAGCTGTTTTTT.

The V gene is TRBV7-2, the J gene TRBJ2-3; the match to TRBD2 covers 10 bases. V gave up 4 bases and J gave up 2 bases; unmatched junction bases: 6. This CDR3 contains 16 residues. Per germline, CDR1 SGHTA and CDR2 FQGNSA. CDR3 amino acids: CASSYRAGGDTDTQYF. CDR3 DNA: TGTGCCAGCAGCTACAGAGCGGGAGGGGACACAGATACGCAGTATTTT.